The count of the clone carrying this TCR beta chain is one. CDR1 is SQVTM and CDR2 is ANQGSEA in the germline V gene. The CDR3 extends over 10 amino acids. Trimming took off 7 bases at V and 6 bases at J, with 9 bases between the two ends. This sample was taken from a study of technical replicates of blood from several donors. Generated by immunoSEQ multiplex PCR, the TCRdb table keeps only in-frame clones and is missing some. The table shows about 80,000 clones, with about 94% occurring only once. The genes are TRBV29-1 and TRBJ1-1; D is undetermined. The sample consisted of T cells isolated from PBMCs. This TCR was recovered from a human donor in good health. The CDR3 loop is CSGGAPEAFF. DNA of the CDR3: TGCAGCGGGGGAGCGCCTGAAGCTTTCTTT.